One and the same sample provided the 9 T cell receptor beta chains below, sequenced in a study of cytomegalovirus exposure and HLA in healthy donors. Method: immunoSEQ multiplex PCR; TCRdb's copy keeps in-frame clones and lacks some. This table has some 60,000 clones, around 96% appearing once. The specimen was PBMCs. These receptors were obtained from a man between 18 and 35 years old in good health and CMV-seronegative.

The genes are TRBV19 and TRBJ1-5; D gene uncertain. The CDR3 is 15 residues long. The germline gives CDR1 LNHDA, CDR2 SQIVND (reference sequence). Trimming removed 6 bases at V and 9 bases at J, with 21 bases between. The CDR3 coding sequence is TGTGCCAGTAGAGACCCCCCGGACGGAGGATCGCCCCAGCATTTT. This translates into CASRDPPDGGSPQHF.

V usage is TRBV11-2 and J usage is TRBJ2-7, with D perhaps matching TRBD1 (5 bases). The length of the CDR3 is 13 residues. V lost 3 bases and J lost 2, with 8 bases in between. Germline CDR1 reads SGHAT; CDR2 reads FQNNGV. The CDR3 sequence: CASSFNRPYEQYF. CDR3 bases: TGTGCCAGCAGCTTTAACAGGCCCTACGAGCAGTACTTC.

The genes are TRBV28 and TRBJ2-5, with D unclear. Between the trimmed V and J ends, which lost 2 bases and 3 bases, there was a span of 7 bases. CDR3 length equals 13 residues. Germline-derived CDR1 and CDR2 are MDHEN and SYDVKM. CDR3 sequence (DNA): TGTGCCAGCAGTTTAGCGAGGAAAGAGACCCAGTACTTC. Protein sequence: CASSLARKETQYF. Combining the CDR3 with reference TRBV28 and TRBJ2-5 gives the whole variable domain DVKVTQSSRYLVKRTGEKVFLECVQDMDHENMFWYRQDPGLGLRLIYFSYDVKMKEKGDIPEGYSVSREKKERFSLILESASTNQTSMYLCASSLARKETQYFGPGTRLLVL.

The gene calls are TRBV6-1 and TRBJ2-7, with D tentatively TRBD2 (5 bases). CDR3 length: 17 residues. Trimming shortened V by 2 bases and J by 4 bases, and 21 bases separated the two germline ends. CDR1 and CDR2 from the germline V gene are MNHNS and SASEGT. In DNA, the CDR3 is TGTGCCAGCAGTGAAATAGAGGGCAGAAAAAAATGGTACGAGCAGTACTTC. Its translation is CASSEIEGRKKWYEQYF.

This sequence joins TRBV27 and TRBJ2-1; 7 nucleotides align to TRBD2. Germline values: CDR1 MNHEY, CDR2 SMNVEV (reference sequence). V gave up 6 bases and J gave up 5 bases; unmatched junction bases: 7. The CDR3 runs to 14 residues. The CDR3 DNA follows: TGTGCCAGCAGGGGCGGGAGAGGTCACAATGAGCAGTTCTTC. Translation gives CASRGGRGHNEQFF.

This rearrangement joins TRBV7-2 to TRBJ1-5; TRBD1 might be the D (6 bases). CDR1 and CDR2 (germline): SGHTA, FQGNSA. V dropped 1 base and J dropped 3 bases, with 10 bases sitting between them. The CDR3 is made up of 15 amino acids. The CDR3 DNA reads TGTGCCAGCAGCTTAGGACAGGCTATCAATCAGCCCCAGCATTTT. Its protein is CASSLGQAINQPQHF. The variable domain in full, completed from reference TRBV7-2 and TRBJ1-5, reads GAGVSQSPSNKVTEKGKDVELRCDPISGHTALYWYRQSLGQGLEFLIYFQGNSAPDKSGLPSDRFSAERTGGSVSTLTIQRTQQEDSAVYLCASSLGQAINQPQHFGDGTRLSIL.

The chain is built from TRBV6-1 and TRBJ2-7; 8 bases map to TRBD1. The CDR3 totals 14 residues. CDR1 MNHNS and CDR2 SASEGT come from the germline V gene. The junction had 7 bases not matched to a gene; V was cut back by 3 bases and J by 6 bases. CDR3 sequence reads: CASSDLGQVLEQYF. As DNA, the CDR3 is TGTGCCAGCAGTGATTTGGGACAGGTACTCGAGCAGTACTTC.

J is TRBJ2-1 and V is TRBV4-1; weak D call: TRBD1 (5 bases). The germline gives CDR1 MGHRA, CDR2 YSYEKL. Trimming removed 0 bases at V and 7 bases at J, with 7 bases between. The CDR3 contains 13 residues. The chain's CDR3 is CASSQDDRNEQFF. The DNA of the CDR3 is TGCGCCAGCAGCCAAGATGACAGAAATGAGCAGTTCTTC.

The genes are TRBV27 and TRBJ2-7; TRBD1 agrees at 8 bases. V dropped 2 bases and J dropped 1; count of bases not matched to a gene: 1. The CDR3 consists of 14 residues. CDR1 is MNHEY and CDR2 is SMNVEV in the germline V gene (reference sequence). The CDR3 spells CASSLDRGSYEQYF. The CDR3 nucleotides are TGTGCCAGCAGTTTAGACAGGGGTTCCTACGAGCAGTACTTC.